Listed below are T cell receptor beta chains from one sample, sequenced in a study of B cell selection in AIRE deficiency. Method: immunoSEQ multiplex PCR; TCRdb's copy keeps in-frame clones and lacks some. The table includes 13,000 to 15,000 clones, under 95% detected once. The sequencing input was Tregs sorted from PBMCs. The receptors were gathered from a human donor with AIRE deficiency. Both conserved end residues are part of each CDR3. A D gene is named only where the DNA matches it firmly. The listing skips clone size in some rows; elsewhere it reads once, few, many or a size class.

V,D,J,size,CDR3,DNA
TRBV6-6,-,TRBJ2-3,-,CASSYYLSTDTQYF,TGTGCCAGCAGTTACTACCTCAGCACAGATACGCAGTATTTT
TRBV5-5,TRBD1,TRBJ2-1,once,CASSLEGTGDNEQFF,TGTGCCAGCAGCTTGGAGGGGACAGGGGACAATGAGCAGTTCTTC
TRBV5-1,-,TRBJ1-4,-,CASSLTVLGEKLFF,TGCGCCAGCAGCTTGACAGTACTGGGTGAAAAACTGTTTTTT
TRBV4-2,-,TRBJ2-3,-,CASSQIVRVPDTQYF,TGTGCCAGCAGCCAGATCGTCAGGGTCCCAGATACGCAGTATTTT
TRBV5-8,TRBD1,TRBJ2-7,once,CASSLNFGTGGFYEQYF,TGTGCCAGCAGCTTAAATTTCGGGACAGGGGGCTTCTACGAGCAGTACTTC
TRBV19,TRBD1,TRBJ1-5,-,CASSIGTGAGQPQHF,TGTGCCAGTAGTATTGGGACAGGGGCTGGACAGCCCCAGCATTTT
TRBV11-2,TRBD1,TRBJ1-6,-,CASSWTGFNSPLHF,TGTGCCAGCAGCTGGACAGGGTTTAATTCACCCCTCCACTTT
TRBV5-1,TRBD2,TRBJ2-1,-,CASSLGTSDYNEQFF,TGCGCCAGCAGCTTGGGAACTAGCGACTACAATGAGCAGTTCTTC
TRBV7-6,TRBD1,TRBJ2-7,once,CASSLVPGTGYEQYF,TGTGCCAGCAGCTTAGTCCCCGGGACAGGGTACGAGCAGTACTTC
TRBV6-5,-,TRBJ2-5,-,CASRQGGQETQYF,TGTGCCAGCCGCCAGGGTGGCCAAGAGACCCAGTACTTC
TRBV2,TRBD2,TRBJ2-7,-,CAIKSGSSYEQYF,TGTGCCATTAAAAGCGGGAGCTCCTACGAGCAGTACTTC
TRBV28,-,TRBJ2-6,-,CASSTTRSSGANVLTF,TGTGCCAGCAGCACGACAAGAAGCTCTGGGGCCAACGTCCTGACTTTC
TRBV7-2,-,TRBJ2-2,-,CASSLDGVGELFF,TGTGCCAGCAGCTTAGACGGAGTCGGGGAGCTGTTTTTT
TRBV9,-,TRBJ1-2,-,CASSVDHYGYTF,TGTGCCAGCAGCGTAGACCACTATGGCTACACCTTC
TRBV7-8,-,TRBJ2-7,-,CASSLAGGVYEQYF,TGTGCCAGCAGCTTAGCGGGCGGTGTCTACGAGCAGTACTTC
TRBV7-9,TRBD2,TRBJ2-3,-,CASSLSGTSGSSTDTQYF,TGTGCCAGCAGCTTATCCGGGACTAGCGGGAGTAGCACAGATACGCAGTATTTT
TRBV28,-,TRBJ1-1,-,CASSFHEGRTEAFF,TGTGCCAGCAGTTTCCACGAAGGTCGCACTGAAGCTTTCTTT
TRBV11-2,-,TRBJ2-5,-,CASSLPTRAGAETQYF,TGTGCCAGCAGCTTACCTACTAGGGCAGGGGCGGAGACCCAGTACTTC
TRBV18,TRBD1,TRBJ2-7,-,CASSRTGGLSYEQYF,TGTGCCAGCTCACGGACAGGGGGTCTTTCCTACGAGCAGTACTTC
TRBV7-2,-,TRBJ2-5,-,CASSQGRETQYF,TGTGCCAGCAGCCAGGGAAGGGAGACCCAGTACTTC
TRBV6-1,TRBD1,TRBJ1-6,-,CASSETGTDNSPLHF,TGTGCCAGCAGTGAGACCGGGACAGATAATTCACCCCTCCACTTT
TRBV29-1,-,TRBJ2-7,-,CSVDDYEQYF,TGCAGCGTCGACGACTACGAGCAGTACTTC
TRBV7-2,-,TRBJ2-5,-,CASSFPGSYQETQYF,TGTGCCAGCAGCTTTCCCGGTAGTTACCAAGAGACCCAGTACTTC
TRBV7-2,TRBD2,TRBJ2-5,-,CASSLGSGTRWGKETQYF,TGTGCCAGCAGCTTAGGTAGCGGGACCCGGTGGGGTAAAGAGACCCAGTACTTC
TRBV5-4,-,TRBJ1-1,-,CASSLLDTEAFF,TGTGCCAGCAGCCTCCTAGACACTGAAGCTTTCTTT
TRBV7-2,-,TRBJ1-2,-,CASSFLSGREGSGYTF,TGTGCCAGCAGCTTTCTAAGCGGACGGGAGGGTAGTGGCTACACCTTC
TRBV6-5,-,TRBJ1-1,-,CASRSGGTEAFF,TGTGCCAGCCGCTCGGGGGGGACTGAAGCTTTCTTT
TRBV28,TRBD1,TRBJ2-7,-,CASRGTGYSYEQYF,TGTGCCAGCAGGGGGACAGGCTACTCCTACGAGCAGTACTTC
TRBV6-1,-,TRBJ1-2,-,CASSEGGGYTF,TGTGCCAGCAGTGAAGGGGGGGGCTACACCTTC
TRBV27,-,TRBJ1-2,once,CASRTARANYGYTF,TGTGCCAGCAGGACAGCGAGAGCTAACTATGGCTACACCTTC
TRBV9,-,TRBJ2-5,-,CASSGQFGGPKETQYF,TGTGCCAGCAGTGGACAGTTCGGGGGGCCCAAAGAGACCCAGTACTTC
TRBV28,-,TRBJ1-2,-,CASSLRALYGYTF,TGTGCCAGCAGTTTAAGGGCTCTCTATGGCTACACCTTC
TRBV7-2,TRBD1,TRBJ2-3,once,CASSARDRGRTDTQYF,TGTGCCAGCAGCGCCCGGGACAGGGGGCGCACAGATACGCAGTATTTT
TRBV7-2,-,TRBJ1-1,once,CASSLGPSAFF,TGTGCCAGCAGCTTAGGTCCATCAGCTTTCTTT
TRBV15,-,TRBJ1-2,-,CATSRERRGNYGYTF,TGTGCCACCAGCAGAGAGAGGAGGGGAAACTATGGCTACACCTTC
TRBV7-2,-,TRBJ1-2,-,CASSLEFRAYYGYTF,TGTGCCAGCAGCTTAGAGTTTAGGGCTTACTATGGCTACACCTTC
TRBV6-6,TRBD1,TRBJ1-6,-,CASSYTDRGYNSPLHF,TGTGCCAGCAGTTACACGGACAGGGGTTATAATTCACCCCTCCACTTT
TRBV15,TRBD2,TRBJ2-7,-,CATSRSLAGPYEQYF,TGTGCCACCAGCAGATCTCTAGCGGGACCCTACGAGCAGTACTTC
TRBV28,TRBD2,TRBJ2-1,-,CASSFRGGLAGGRQFF,TGTGCCAGCAGCTTTCGGGGGGGACTAGCGGGAGGGAGGCAGTTCTTC
TRBV4-2,-,TRBJ2-3,once,CASSQGLGGAYGQYF,TGTGCCAGCAGTCAAGGACTAGGGGGAGCATACGGGCAGTATTTT
TRBV6-1,-,TRBJ2-7,-,CASSEASGGRFEQYF,TGTGCCAGCAGTGAAGCGTCAGGGGGGCGCTTCGAGCAGTACTTC
TRBV2,TRBD2,TRBJ2-3,-,CASSDRLAGMVDTQYF,TGTGCCAGCAGTGACAGACTAGCGGGAATGGTAGATACGCAGTATTTT
TRBV15,-,TRBJ1-2,-,CATSRVDIYGYTF,TGTGCCACCAGCAGAGTGGACATCTATGGCTACACCTTC
TRBV5-6,-,TRBJ2-5,-,CASSLMGPGQRETQYF,TGTGCCAGCAGCTTGATGGGGCCCGGGCAAAGGGAGACCCAGTACTTC
TRBV27,-,TRBJ2-7,few,CASSSQIFSYEQYF,TGTGCCAGCAGTTCTCAAATATTCTCCTACGAGCAGTACTTC
TRBV28,-,TRBJ2-3,-,CASSFRSRSSTDTQYF,TGTGCCAGCAGTTTTCGATCTCGATCTAGCACAGATACGCAGTATTTT
TRBV2,-,TRBJ2-7,-,CASALNSYEQYF,TGTGCCAGCGCCCTCAACTCCTACGAGCAGTACTTC
TRBV6-1,TRBD1,TRBJ2-7,-,CASSDYGQGAREQYF,TGTGCCAGCAGTGACTATGGACAGGGGGCTCGCGAGCAGTACTTC
TRBV18,-,TRBJ2-3,-,CASSLQSGRTDTQYF,TGTGCCAGCTCACTTCAAAGTGGGCGCACAGATACGCAGTATTTT
TRBV19,-,TRBJ2-7,-,CASSRIVTGKRYEQYF,TGTGCCAGTAGTCGCATCGTCACAGGGAAGCGGTACGAGCAGTACTTC
TRBV6-6,-,TRBJ1-6,-,CASSTLGTGNNSPLHF,TGTGCCAGCAGCACCCTGGGGACGGGAAATAATTCACCCCTCCACTTT
TRBV19,-,TRBJ2-1,-,CASSIRRGRKVDEQFF,TGTGCCAGTAGTATTCGGCGAGGCCGCAAGGTGGATGAGCAGTTCTTC
TRBV29-1,-,TRBJ2-7,-,CSVDRLSSYEQYF,TGCAGCGTTGACAGGTTGAGCTCCTACGAGCAGTACTTC
TRBV5-6,-,TRBJ2-1,-,CASSLPGYYNEQFF,TGTGCCAGCAGCTTACCCGGTTACTACAATGAGCAGTTCTTC
TRBV6-1,-,TRBJ1-3,-,CASKSGVRTGNTIYF,TGTGCCAGCAAGTCAGGTGTCAGAACTGGAAACACCATATATTTT
TRBV5-6,-,TRBJ2-7,-,CASSSRQMISYEQYF,TGTGCCAGCAGCTCCAGACAGATGATCTCCTACGAGCAGTACTTC
TRBV18,-,TRBJ2-3,few,CASSPQLTAAASSNTQYF,TGTGCCAGCTCACCCCAATTGACCGCCGCAGCAAGCAGCAATACGCAGTATTTT
TRBV4-2,TRBD1,TRBJ1-5,-,CASSPSTGGVGRPQHF,TGTGCCAGCAGCCCAAGTACAGGGGGTGTCGGGCGGCCCCAGCATTTT